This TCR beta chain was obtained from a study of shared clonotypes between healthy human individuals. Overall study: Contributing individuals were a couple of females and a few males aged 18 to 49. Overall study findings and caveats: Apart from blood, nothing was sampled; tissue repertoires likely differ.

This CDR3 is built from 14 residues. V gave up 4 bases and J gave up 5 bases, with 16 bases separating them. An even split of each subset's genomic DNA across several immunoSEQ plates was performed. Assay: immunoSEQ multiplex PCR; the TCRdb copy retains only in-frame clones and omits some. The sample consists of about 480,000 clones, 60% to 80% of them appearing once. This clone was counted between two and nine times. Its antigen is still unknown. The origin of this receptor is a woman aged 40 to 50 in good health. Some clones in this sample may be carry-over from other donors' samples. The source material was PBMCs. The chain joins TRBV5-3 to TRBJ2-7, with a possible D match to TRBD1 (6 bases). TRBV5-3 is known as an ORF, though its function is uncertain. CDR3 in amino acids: CARSRNRDGDEQYF. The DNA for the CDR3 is TGTGCCAGAAGCAGAAACAGGGATGGAGACGAGCAGTACTTC.